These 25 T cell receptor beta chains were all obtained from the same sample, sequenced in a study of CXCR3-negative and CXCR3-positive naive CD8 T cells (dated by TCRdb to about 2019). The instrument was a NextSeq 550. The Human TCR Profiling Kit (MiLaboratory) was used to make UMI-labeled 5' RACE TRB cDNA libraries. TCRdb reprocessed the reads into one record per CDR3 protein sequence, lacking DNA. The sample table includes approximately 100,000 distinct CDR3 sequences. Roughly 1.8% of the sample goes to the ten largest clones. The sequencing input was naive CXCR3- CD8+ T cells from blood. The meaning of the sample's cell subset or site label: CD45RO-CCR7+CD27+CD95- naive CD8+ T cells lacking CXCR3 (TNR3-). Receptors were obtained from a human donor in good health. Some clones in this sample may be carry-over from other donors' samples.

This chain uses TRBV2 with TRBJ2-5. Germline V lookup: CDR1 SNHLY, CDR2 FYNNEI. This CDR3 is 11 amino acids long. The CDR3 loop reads CANLGIETQYF.

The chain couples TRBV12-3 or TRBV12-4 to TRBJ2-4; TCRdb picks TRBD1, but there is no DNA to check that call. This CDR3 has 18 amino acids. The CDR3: CASSLSDSDPWAKNIQYF.

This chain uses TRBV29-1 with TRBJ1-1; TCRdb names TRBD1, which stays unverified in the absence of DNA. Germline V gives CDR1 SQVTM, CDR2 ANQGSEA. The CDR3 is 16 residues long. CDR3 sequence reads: CSVEETAMGGHTEAFF.

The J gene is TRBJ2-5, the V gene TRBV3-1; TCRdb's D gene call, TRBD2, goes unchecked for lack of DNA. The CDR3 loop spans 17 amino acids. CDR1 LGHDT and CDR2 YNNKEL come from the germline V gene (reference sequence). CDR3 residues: CASSHGWETSVQETQYF.

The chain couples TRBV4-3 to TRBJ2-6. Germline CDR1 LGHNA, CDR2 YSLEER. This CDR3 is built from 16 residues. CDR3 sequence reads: CASSPSAAAGANVLTF.

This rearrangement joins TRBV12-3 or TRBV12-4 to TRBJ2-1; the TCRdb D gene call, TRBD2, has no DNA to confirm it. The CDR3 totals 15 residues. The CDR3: CASSLTGTSVNEQFF.

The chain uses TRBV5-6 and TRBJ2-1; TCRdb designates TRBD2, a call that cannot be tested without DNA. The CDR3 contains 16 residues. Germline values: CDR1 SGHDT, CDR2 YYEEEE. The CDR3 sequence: CASSLPRGVSYNEQFF.

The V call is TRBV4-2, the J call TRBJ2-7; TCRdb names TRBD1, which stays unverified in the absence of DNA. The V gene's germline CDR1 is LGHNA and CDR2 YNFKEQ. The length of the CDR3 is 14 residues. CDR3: CASSPARAGEEQYF.

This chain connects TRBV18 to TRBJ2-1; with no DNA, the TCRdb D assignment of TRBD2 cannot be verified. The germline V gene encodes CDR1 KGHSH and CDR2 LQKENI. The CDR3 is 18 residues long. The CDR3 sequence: CASSPPGQGLAGVDEQFF.

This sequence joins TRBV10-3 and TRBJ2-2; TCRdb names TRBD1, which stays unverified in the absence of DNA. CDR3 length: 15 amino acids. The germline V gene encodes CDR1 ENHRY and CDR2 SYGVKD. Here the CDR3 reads CAISLDSLNTGELFF.

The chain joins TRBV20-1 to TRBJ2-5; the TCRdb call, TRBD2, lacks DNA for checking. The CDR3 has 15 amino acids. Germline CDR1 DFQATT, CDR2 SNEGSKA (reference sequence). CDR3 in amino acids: CSARVERTIQETQYF.

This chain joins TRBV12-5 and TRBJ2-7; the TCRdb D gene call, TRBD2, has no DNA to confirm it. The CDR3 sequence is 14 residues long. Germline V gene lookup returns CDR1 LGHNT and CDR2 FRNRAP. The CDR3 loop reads CASGDGGLSYEQYF.

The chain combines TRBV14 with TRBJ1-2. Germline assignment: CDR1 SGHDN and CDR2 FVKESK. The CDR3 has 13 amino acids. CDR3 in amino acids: CASSQEGTYGYTF. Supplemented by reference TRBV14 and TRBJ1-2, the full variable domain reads EAGVTQFPSHSVIEKGQTVTLRCDPISGHDNLYWYRRVMGKEIKFLLHFVKESKQDESGMPNNRFLAERTGGTYSTLKVQPAELEDSGVYFCASSQEGTYGYTFGSGTRLTVV.

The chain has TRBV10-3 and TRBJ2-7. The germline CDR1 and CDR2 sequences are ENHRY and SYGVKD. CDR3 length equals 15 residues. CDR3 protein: CAISESSQSFYEQYF.

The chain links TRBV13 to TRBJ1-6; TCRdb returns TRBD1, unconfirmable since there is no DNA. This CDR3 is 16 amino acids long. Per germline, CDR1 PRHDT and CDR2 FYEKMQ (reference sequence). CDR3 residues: CASSLGLGQSNSPLHF. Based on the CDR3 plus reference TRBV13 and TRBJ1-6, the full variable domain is AAGVIQSPRHLIKEKRETATLKCYPIPRHDTVYWYQQGPGQDPQFLISFYEKMQSDKGSIPDRFSAQQFSDYHSELNMSSLELGDSALYFCASSLGLGQSNSPLHFGNGTRLTVT.

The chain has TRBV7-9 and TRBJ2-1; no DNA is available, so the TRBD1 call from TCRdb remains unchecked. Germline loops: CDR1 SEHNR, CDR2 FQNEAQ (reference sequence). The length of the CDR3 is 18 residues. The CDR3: CASSSPPPTGGIYNEQFF.

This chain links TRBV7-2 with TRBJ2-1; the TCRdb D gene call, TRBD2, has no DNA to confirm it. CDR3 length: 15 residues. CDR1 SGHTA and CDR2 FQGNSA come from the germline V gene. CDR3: CASSPSPTSGNEQFF.

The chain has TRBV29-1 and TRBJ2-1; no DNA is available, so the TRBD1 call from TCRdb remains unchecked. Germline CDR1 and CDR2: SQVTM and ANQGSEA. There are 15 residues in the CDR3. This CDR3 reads CSVEGGQEGYNEQFF.

The CDR3 is CASSPRDRGFYNEQFF. J is TRBJ2-1 and V is TRBV12-3 or TRBV12-4; TCRdb names TRBD1, which stays unverified in the absence of DNA. This CDR3 region has 16 residues.

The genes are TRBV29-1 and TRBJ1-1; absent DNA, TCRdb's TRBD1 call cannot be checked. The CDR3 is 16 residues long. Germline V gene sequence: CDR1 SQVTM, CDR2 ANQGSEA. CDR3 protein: CSVEGVGGGPNTEAFF.

CDR3 sequence: CAISESIGLRYEQYF. The chain links TRBV10-3 to TRBJ2-7. CDR3 size: 15 residues. Germline V gives CDR1 ENHRY, CDR2 SYGVKD.

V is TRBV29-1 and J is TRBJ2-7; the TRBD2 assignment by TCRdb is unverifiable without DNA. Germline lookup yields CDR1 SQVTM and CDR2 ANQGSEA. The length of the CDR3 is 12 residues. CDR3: CSADLGDYEQYF.

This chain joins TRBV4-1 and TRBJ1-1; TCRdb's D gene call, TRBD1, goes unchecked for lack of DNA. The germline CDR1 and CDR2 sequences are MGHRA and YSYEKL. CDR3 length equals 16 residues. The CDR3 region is CASSQEVTGGGTEAFF.

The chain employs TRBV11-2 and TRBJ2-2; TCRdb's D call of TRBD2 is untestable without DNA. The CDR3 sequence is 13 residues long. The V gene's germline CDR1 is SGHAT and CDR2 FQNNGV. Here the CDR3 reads CASSLSGTGELFF.

The chain's CDR3 is CASSWIRAEQFF. The J gene is TRBJ2-1, the V gene TRBV27. Germline loops: CDR1 MNHEY, CDR2 SMNVEV (reference sequence). The CDR3 sequence is 12 residues long.